This T cell receptor beta chain stems from a study of cytomegalovirus exposure and HLA in healthy donors. V was clipped by 0 bases and J by 7 bases, with 15 bases between them. The germline CDR1 and CDR2 sequences are LGHNA and YNFKEQ. The CDR3 contains 16 residues. The table came from immunoSEQ multiplex PCR; TCRdb's copy has only in-frame clones and leaves some out. This table holds approximately 230,000 clones, roughly 87% found once. Study-wide findings and caveats: Three chains tied to CMV proved CMV antigen-specific in vitro.

This clone was seen more than once but under ten times. Its antigen is not known. The chain employs TRBV4-2 and TRBJ2-2; a weak D match, TRBD2 (6 bases). Material: PBMCs. The TCR originated in a man aged 18 to 29 in good health and CMV-seropositive. CDR3 amino acids: CASSQDHGAGNGELFF. The CDR3 bases are TGTGCCAGCAGCCAAGATCACGGGGCGGGAAACGGGGAGCTGTTTTTT.